The 24 T cell receptor beta chains in this list originate from one sample, sequenced in a study of blood T cells in healthy people across ages. Using a J-beta primer mix together with a sample-barcoded 5' primer, a second PCR was run for roughly 6 to 12 cycles. TCRdb analysed the 5' RACE reads with MiXCR anew, one entry per CDR3 protein. The sample lists 750,000 to 950,000 distinct CDR3 sequences; about 28% were seen once. The sample was also reused in another study, on T cells of mothers and their children.

Sequenced input: blood. The receptors come from a woman in her thirties or forties in good health.

This clonotype was recorded many times. The chain links TRBV12-3 or TRBV12-4 to TRBJ2-7; the D is unclear. Trimming took off 10 bases at V and 2 bases at J, with 15 bases between the two ends. This CDR3 has 13 residues. In DNA, the CDR3 is TGTGCCACCTCTTGGGGTATAGCCTACGAGCAGTACTTC. It is translated as CATSWGIAYEQYF.

About this clonotype: A much larger clone differs by one base, so this may be a read error. The chain links TRBV29-1 to TRBJ1-2; D is perhaps TRBD1 (5 bases). Germline loops: CDR1 SQVTM, CDR2 ANQGSEA. This CDR3 is built from 15 residues. Trimming took 7 bases from V and 4 from J, leaving 22 bases between them. CDR3 sequence: CSARPGRGYGYGYTF. As DNA, the CDR3 is TGCAGCGCCAGACCAGGACGGGGCTACGGCTATGGCTACACCTTC.

The chain has TRBV5-1 and TRBJ2-7, with D possibly being TRBD1 or TRBD2 (6 bases each). This CDR3 has 15 amino acids. Germline V CDR1 and CDR2: SGHRS, YFSETQ. V lost 0 bases to trimming and J lost 6 bases, with 16 bases between them. The CDR3 reads CASSLGGTNLREQYF. The CDR3, as DNA: TGCGCCAGCAGCTTGGGCGGGACAAACCTACGCGAGCAGTACTTC.

This clonotype was recorded at least ten times. This rearrangement joins TRBV30 to TRBJ2-7, with 7 bases fitting TRBD1. Losses at the gene ends were 2 bases for V and 7 bases for J; bases not matched to a gene: 8. The CDR3 has 13 residues. CDR1 and CDR2 (germline): GTSNPN, SVGIG (reference sequence). For the CDR3, the DNA is TGTGCCTGGAGTTTTGGACAGGTGGGGGAGCAGTACTTC. It yields the protein CAWSFGQVGEQYF.

The rearrangement joins TRBV12-3 or TRBV12-4 to TRBJ2-4; 9 bases map to TRBD2. The end of the DNA fits TRBJ2-7 better, so the J call may be wrong. The CDR3 loop spans 16 amino acids. The CDR3 protein is CASSRAGGSSSYEQYF. The CDR3 DNA is TGTGCCAGCAGCAGAGCGGGGGGCTCTAGCTCCTACGAGCAGTACTTC.

This clonotype came up a few times. The rearrangement joins TRBV14 to TRBJ1-2, with TRBD1 matching 7 bases. Germline V gives CDR1 SGHDN, CDR2 FVKESK. The J segment lost 7 bases and the V segment lost 2 bases, leaving 4 bases of the junction unmatched. The CDR3 totals 13 residues. CDR3 loop: CASSQRTGGGYTF. CDR3 nucleotides: TGTGCCAGCAGCCAACGGACAGGAGGTGGCTACACCTTC.

This clonotype has more than one count but fewer than ten. J is TRBJ2-7 and V is TRBV6-2 or TRBV6-3; D not resolved. The germline gives CDR1 MNHEY, CDR2 SVGEGT. V was clipped by 2 bases and J by 3 bases, with 8 bases between them. The CDR3 length is 13 residues. The CDR3 loop reads CASSYPPNYEQYF. The CDR3 DNA reads as TGTGCCAGCAGTTACCCACCGAACTACGAGCAGTACTTC.

This chain links TRBV28 with TRBJ2-5; 9 nucleotides match TRBD1. J gave up 6 bases and V 3 bases, and 2 bases lay outside the gene matches. CDR3 length: 13 amino acids. Germline CDR1 is MDHEN and CDR2 is SYDVKM. This chain's CDR3 is CASSFGTGKTQYF. The CDR3 region has the DNA TGTGCCAGCAGTTTCGGGACAGGGAAGACCCAGTACTTC.

The J gene is TRBJ2-5, the V gene TRBV7-2; D might be TRBD1 or TRBD2, each matching 5 bases. Looked up from germline, CDR1 is SGHTA and CDR2 is FQGNSA. V lost 1 base and J 5 bases, leaving 11 bases between the germline ends. The CDR3 consists of 14 residues. The CDR3 DNA reads TGTGCCAGCAGCTTAGTTGAGGGGCTTGAGACCCAGTACTTC. It specifies CASSLVEGLETQYF.

This clonotype was seen a few times. The chain employs TRBV5-1 and TRBJ2-7; the D gene is possibly TRBD1 (5 bases). Per germline, CDR1 SGHRS and CDR2 YFSETQ. Trimming took 5 bases from V and 5 from J, leaving 20 bases between them. This CDR3 has 15 amino acids. The CDR3 loop reads CASSPTVLGLDEQYF. As DNA, the CDR3 is TGCGCCAGCAGTCCGACAGTCCTGGGCCTGGACGAGCAGTACTTC.

In this sample, this clonotype turned up a few times. The CDR3 reads CASSRDKDSNTEAFF. Here the CDR3 DNA reads TGTGCCAGTAGCCGGGACAAGGATTCGAACACTGAAGCTTTCTTT. The V call is TRBV19, the J call TRBJ1-1; a weak D match, TRBD1 (6 bases). The CDR3 extends over 15 amino acids. Germline CDR1 and CDR2: LNHDA and SQIVND (reference sequence). Between the trimmed V and J ends, which lost 6 bases and 1 base, there was a span of 15 bases.

This clonotype was seen only a few times. This chain connects TRBV29-1 to TRBJ1-4, with 8 bases fitting TRBD1. Germline-derived CDR1 and CDR2 are SQVTM and ANQGSEA. CDR3 length equals 14 residues. The V and J ends lost 4 bases and 7 bases, in that order; junction bases with no gene match: 8. The CDR3 sequence is CSVAKDRVGEKLFF. CDR3 sequence (DNA): TGCAGCGTTGCAAAGGACAGGGTTGGTGAAAAACTGTTTTTT.

In regard to this clonotype: Being one base from a much bigger clone, this may be a read error. V usage is TRBV7-8 and J usage is TRBJ2-5; D perhaps matches TRBD2 (6 bases). The CDR3 is 14 amino acids. Deletions cut 3 bases from V and 11 bases from J, with 19 bases between. The V gene's germline CDR1 is SGHVS and CDR2 FQNEAQ. The CDR3 sequence: CASSLGRLVHEQYF. As DNA, the CDR3 is TGTGCCAGCAGCTTGGGCCGACTAGTTCATGAGCAGTACTTC.

This clonotype was observed a few times. V and J are TRBV7-3 and TRBJ2-1; 8 bases align to TRBD1. Germline V lookup: CDR1 SGHTA, CDR2 FQGTGA. Trimming removed 4 bases from V and 0 bases from J; junction bases left unmatched: 8. CDR3 length: 17 residues. CDR3 in amino acids: CASSSDTTGVSYNEQFF. DNA of the CDR3: TGTGCCAGCAGCTCAGATACGACAGGGGTCTCCTACAATGAGCAGTTCTTC.

This clonotype was recorded many times. This chain uses TRBV5-1 with TRBJ2-5; 7 bases are a match to TRBD2. The V gene's germline CDR1 is SGHRS and CDR2 YFSETQ. The CDR3 covers 15 residues. The trim removed 0 bases at V and 2 bases at J, leaving 4 bases unmatched. CDR3 nucleotide sequence: TGCGCCAGCAGCTTGGCCGTCGGGGGGCAAGAGACCCAGTACTTC. Translation gives CASSLAVGGQETQYF.

The V call is TRBV20-1, the J call TRBJ1-5; a weak D match, TRBD1 (6 bases). Germline CDR1 DFQATT, CDR2 SNEGSKA (reference sequence). V was cut by 1 base and J by 0 bases, with 10 bases left in between. The CDR3 loop spans 15 amino acids. The CDR3 is CSARGTGYSNQPQHF. Written as DNA, the CDR3 is TGCAGTGCTAGAGGAACAGGGTATAGCAATCAGCCCCAGCATTTT.

This chain links TRBV24-1 with TRBJ2-1; 8 bases align to TRBD2. Germline V gene lookup returns CDR1 KGHDR and CDR2 SFDVKD. The CDR3 has 16 amino acids. The V and J ends lost 1 base and 8 bases, in that order; junction bases with no gene match: 9. For the CDR3, the DNA is TGTGCCACCAGTGATTTAGCCCGGGGGGGGATGTATGAGCAGTTCTTC. It encodes CATSDLARGGMYEQFF.

The table lists this clonotype with a few counts. The chain joins TRBV3-1 to TRBJ1-4, with D perhaps matching TRBD1 (5 bases). Germline values: CDR1 LGHDT, CDR2 YNNKEL (reference sequence). Trimming stripped 5 bases from V and 2 bases from J, with 9 bases between. CDR3 length: 14 residues. Written as DNA, the CDR3 is TGTGCCAGCAGCAAAAGGGGTACTAATGAAAAACTGTTTTTT. Protein sequence: CASSKRGTNEKLFF.

This clonotype has a count of ten or more. V gene TRBV15 combines with J gene TRBJ2-1; 11 bases match TRBD1. CDR1 and CDR2 (germline): LNHNV, YYDKDF (reference sequence). The V segment lost 7 bases and the J segment 7 bases; nucleotides outside the gene matches: 9. The CDR3 sequence is 15 residues long. CDR3 loop: CATNSPDRGRNEQFF. CDR3 DNA sequence: TGTGCCACCAACTCCCCGGACAGGGGGCGGAATGAGCAGTTCTTC. Full variable domain (missing parts from reference TRBV15 and TRBJ2-1): DAMVIQNPRYQVTQFGKPVTLSCSQTLNHNVMYWYQQKSSQAPKLLFHYYDKDFNNEADTPDNFQSRRPNTSFCFLDIRSPGLGDTAMYLCATNSPDRGRNEQFFGPGTRLTVL.

Points on this clonotype: A much larger clone lies a single base off, so this may be a read error. In nucleotides, the CDR3 is TGCAGTGCTGGAGTTGGCAGCACAGATACGCAGTATTTT. Translating it yields CSAGVGSTDTQYF. J is TRBJ2-3 and V is TRBV20-1; the D is unclear. The ends were cut back, 5 bases at V and 0 bases at J, with 9 bases in the middle. Germline loops: CDR1 DFQATT, CDR2 SNEGSKA (reference sequence). CDR3 length: 13 amino acids.

V is TRBV20-1 and J is TRBJ2-7; D call uncertain. With 2 bases removed from V and 7 bases from J, the gap between germline ends came to 12 bases. Germline loops: CDR1 DFQATT, CDR2 SNEGSKA (reference sequence). The CDR3 covers 12 residues. The DNA for the CDR3 is TGCAGTGCTAGAAACCCCTACAATGAGCAGTACTTC. The encoded protein is CSARNPYNEQYF.

The V and J genes are TRBV5-1 and TRBJ2-1, with unresolved D. V lost 4 bases and J 7 bases, leaving 12 bases between the germline ends. CDR1 SGHRS and CDR2 YFSETQ come from the germline V gene. The CDR3 has 13 amino acids. The CDR3, as DNA: TGCGCCAGCAGCCCTGACAACCGGAATGAGCAGTTCTTC. This encodes CASSPDNRNEQFF.

The chain employs TRBV7-2 and TRBJ2-3, with TRBD2 matching 12 bases. CDR3 length: 18 amino acids. The V gene's germline CDR1 is SGHTA and CDR2 FQGNSA. The trim removed 0 bases at V and 0 bases at J, leaving 4 bases unmatched. The CDR3 bases are TGTGCCAGCAGCTTAGCGTCCCTAGCGGGGGGGAGCACAGATACGCAGTATTTT. Its protein product is CASSLASLAGGSTDTQYF.

J is TRBJ2-5 and V is TRBV20-1, with TRBD1 as a possible D gene (6 bases). This CDR3 has 14 residues. Germline-derived CDR1 and CDR2 are DFQATT and SNEGSKA (reference sequence). Trimming pared 5 bases from V and 1 base from J, leaving 14 bases between. CDR3 in amino acids: CSASWTDFQETQYF. DNA of the CDR3: TGCAGTGCTTCATGGACAGACTTCCAAGAGACCCAGTACTTC.